This T cell receptor beta chain was sequenced during a study of OX40 agonist ivuxolimab in advanced cancers. Study-level background: Three patients, one with hepatocellular carcinoma and two with cutaneous melanoma, responded partially.

V was pared by 1 base and J by 6 bases, with 16 bases between. Germline assignment: CDR1 MGHRA and CDR2 YSYEKL. The CDR3 runs 15 residues. Libraries were prepared by immunoSEQ multiplex PCR; TCRdb keeps only in-frame clonotypes and omits some of them. The sample carries about 40,000 clones, about 90% recorded once. Study-wide points: Clonal expansion among partial responders at 0.1-3.0 mg/kg ranked near the lowest. The study observed clonal expansion of CD4+ and CD8+ blood T cells by week 6 at 0.1 to 3.0 mg/kg.

A word on this clone: What it binds is unknown.

This chain joins TRBV4-1 and TRBJ2-7, with D unclear. Specimen: CD4+ or CD8+ T cells sorted from blood, collected in a trial of the OX40 agonist ivuxolimab. This clonotype originated in an adult with an advanced solid tumor such as melanoma, head and neck, liver or kidney cancer. Here the CDR3 reads CASSQGPPPSSEQYF. The CDR3 DNA sequence: TGCGCCAGCAGCCAAGGCCCACCCCCTAGTTCCGAGCAGTACTTC.